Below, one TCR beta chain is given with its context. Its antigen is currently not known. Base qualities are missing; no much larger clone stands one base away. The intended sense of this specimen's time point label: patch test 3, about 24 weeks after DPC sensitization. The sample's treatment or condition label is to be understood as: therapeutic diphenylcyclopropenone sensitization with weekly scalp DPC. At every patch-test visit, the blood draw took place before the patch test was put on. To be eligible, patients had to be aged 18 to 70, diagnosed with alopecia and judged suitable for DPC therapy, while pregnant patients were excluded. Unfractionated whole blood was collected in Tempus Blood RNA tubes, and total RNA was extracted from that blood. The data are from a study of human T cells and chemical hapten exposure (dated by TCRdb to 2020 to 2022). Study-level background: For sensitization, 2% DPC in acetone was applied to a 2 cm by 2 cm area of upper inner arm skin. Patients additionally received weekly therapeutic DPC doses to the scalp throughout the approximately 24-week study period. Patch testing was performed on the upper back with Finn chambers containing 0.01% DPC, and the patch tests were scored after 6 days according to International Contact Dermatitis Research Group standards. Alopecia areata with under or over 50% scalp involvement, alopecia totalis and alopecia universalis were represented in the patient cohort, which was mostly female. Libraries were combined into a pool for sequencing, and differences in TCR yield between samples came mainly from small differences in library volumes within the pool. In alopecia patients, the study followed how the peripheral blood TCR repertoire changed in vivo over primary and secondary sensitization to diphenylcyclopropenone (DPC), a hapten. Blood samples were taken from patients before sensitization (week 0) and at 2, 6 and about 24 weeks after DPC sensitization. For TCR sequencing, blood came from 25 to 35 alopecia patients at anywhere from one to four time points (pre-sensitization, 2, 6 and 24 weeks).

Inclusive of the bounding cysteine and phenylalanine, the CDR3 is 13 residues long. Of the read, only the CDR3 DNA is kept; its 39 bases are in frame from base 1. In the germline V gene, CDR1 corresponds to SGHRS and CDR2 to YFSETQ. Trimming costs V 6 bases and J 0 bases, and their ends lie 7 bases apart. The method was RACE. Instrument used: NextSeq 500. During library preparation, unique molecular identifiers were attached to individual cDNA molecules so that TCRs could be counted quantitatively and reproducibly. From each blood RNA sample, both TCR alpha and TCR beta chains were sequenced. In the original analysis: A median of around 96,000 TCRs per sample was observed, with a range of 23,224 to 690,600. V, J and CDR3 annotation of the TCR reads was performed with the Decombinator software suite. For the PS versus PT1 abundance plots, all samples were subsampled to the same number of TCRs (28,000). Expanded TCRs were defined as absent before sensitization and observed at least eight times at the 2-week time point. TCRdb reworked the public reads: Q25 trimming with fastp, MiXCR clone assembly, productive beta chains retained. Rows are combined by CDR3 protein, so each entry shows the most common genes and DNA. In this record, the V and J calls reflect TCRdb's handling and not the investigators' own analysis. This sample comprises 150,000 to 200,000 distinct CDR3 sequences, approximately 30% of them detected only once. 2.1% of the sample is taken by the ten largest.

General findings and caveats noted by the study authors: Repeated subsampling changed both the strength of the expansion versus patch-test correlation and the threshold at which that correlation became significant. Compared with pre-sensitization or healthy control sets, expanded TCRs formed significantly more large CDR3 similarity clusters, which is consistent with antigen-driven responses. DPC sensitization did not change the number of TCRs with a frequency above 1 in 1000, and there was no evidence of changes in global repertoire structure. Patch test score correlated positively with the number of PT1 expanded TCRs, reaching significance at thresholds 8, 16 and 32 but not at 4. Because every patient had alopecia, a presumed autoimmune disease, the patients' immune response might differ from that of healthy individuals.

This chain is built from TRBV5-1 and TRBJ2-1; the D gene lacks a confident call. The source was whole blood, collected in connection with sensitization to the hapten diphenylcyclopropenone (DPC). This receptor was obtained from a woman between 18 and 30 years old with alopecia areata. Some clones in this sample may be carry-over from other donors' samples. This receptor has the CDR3 CASTLGSYNEQFF. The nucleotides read TGCGCCAGCACCCTTGGCTCCTACAATGAGCAGTTCTTC.